Listed below are T cell receptor beta chains from one sample, sequenced in a study of OX40 agonist ivuxolimab in advanced cancers. TCRdb's table, derived via immunoSEQ multiplex PCR, lists solely in-frame clones and lacks some. The repertoire consists of roughly 30,000 clones, with around 90% occurring once and the leading ten covering around 8.9%. Here the sequenced sample was CD4+ or CD8+ T cells sorted from blood, taken in a trial of the OX40 agonist ivuxolimab. The receptors come from an adult with an advanced solid tumor such as melanoma, head and neck, liver or kidney cancer. The CDR3 runs from the conserved cysteine through the conserved F or W. The D gene is left open where the match is weak. Size tells how often a clone was seen (once, few, many) or the class of an expanded clone, and some rows leave it out.

d_gene	abundance	v_gene	j_gene	CDR3aa	CDR3nt
-	once	TRBV11-2	TRBJ2-3	CASTNTRDLGSTDTQYF	TGTGCCAGCACCAACACCCGGGACTTGGGATCCACAGATACGCAGTATTTT
-	-	TRBV7-2	TRBJ1-1	CASSGGVLNTEAFF	TGTGCCAGCAGCGGGGGGGTCCTGAACACTGAAGCTTTCTTT
TRBD2	-	TRBV11-1	TRBJ2-3	CASSLAGGPTDTQYF	TGTGCCAGCAGCTTGGCGGGGGGCCCCACAGATACGCAGTATTTT
TRBD2	-	TRBV12-5	TRBJ2-3	CASGLGAGLAGFGTDTQYF	TGTGCTAGTGGTTTGGGGGCGGGCCTAGCGGGATTCGGCACAGATACGCAGTATTTT
TRBD1	-	TRBV5-5	TRBJ1-2	CASSISGTGNYGYTF	TGTGCCAGCAGCATCTCCGGGACAGGGAACTATGGCTACACCTTC
TRBD1	-	TRBV2	TRBJ1-2	CASSEEEAGGGYTF	TGTGCCAGCAGTGAAGAAGAGGCAGGGGGTGGCTACACCTTC
TRBD2	-	TRBV19	TRBJ2-1	CASKTGTSGFHYNEQFF	TGTGCCAGTAAGACAGGGACTAGCGGATTCCATTACAATGAGCAGTTCTTC
-	-	TRBV19	TRBJ1-1	CASSIGTNTEAFF	TGTGCCAGTAGTATAGGGACGAACACTGAAGCTTTCTTT
TRBD2	-	TRBV6-5	TRBJ2-2	CASSSSGMGELFF	TGTGCCAGCAGTTCCAGCGGGATGGGGGAGCTGTTTTTT
-	-	TRBV2	TRBJ2-5	CASRATAGTQYF	TGTGCCAGCAGGGCGACGGCAGGGACCCAGTACTTC
-	-	TRBV4-1	TRBJ1-1	CASSQGGQGVAFF	TGCGCCAGCAGCCAAGGTGGGCAGGGTGTGGCTTTCTTT
TRBD1	-	TRBV7-7	TRBJ2-7	CASSPGTGGLYEQYF	TGTGCCAGCAGCCCCGGGACAGGGGGCCTCTACGAGCAGTACTTC
TRBD1	-	TRBV2	TRBJ2-5	CASSEGTGEETQYF	TGTGCCAGCAGTGAAGGGACAGGCGAGGAGACCCAGTACTTC
TRBD1	-	TRBV4-3	TRBJ1-1	CASSQDSGTENTEAFF	TGCGCCAGCAGCCAAGATAGCGGGACAGAGAACACTGAAGCTTTCTTT
-	-	TRBV6-1	TRBJ2-1	CASSETQGSGYNEQFF	TGTGCCAGCAGTGAAACCCAGGGGTCGGGTTACAATGAGCAGTTCTTC
-	-	TRBV19	TRBJ2-1	CASSIFGDHEQFF	TGTGCCAGTAGTATTTTTGGGGACCATGAGCAGTTCTTC
-	once	TRBV6-5	TRBJ1-2	CASSYIAEAINGYTF	TGTGCCAGCAGTTACATCGCCGAAGCAATAAATGGCTACACCTTC
-	-	TRBV19	TRBJ1-5	CASSIGGQPQHF	TGTGCCAGTAGTATAGGAGGGCAGCCCCAGCATTTT
TRBD1	hyperexpanded	TRBV4-1	TRBJ2-7	CASSQGGQGPYF	TGCGCCAGCAGCCAAGGTGGACAGGGTCCCTACTTC
-	-	TRBV6-6	TRBJ1-2	CASKPDGGGYGYTF	TGTGCCAGCAAACCGGACGGGGGCGGCTATGGCTACACCTTC
TRBD2	-	TRBV5-1	TRBJ2-2	CASSSGGGDTGELFF	TGCGCCAGCAGCTCGGGAGGTGGAGACACCGGGGAGCTGTTTTTT
TRBD1	-	TRBV4-1	TRBJ1-1	CASSESDRGPWNTEAFF	TGCGCCAGCAGCGAAAGTGACAGGGGTCCCTGGAACACTGAAGCTTTCTTT
-	-	TRBV7-9	TRBJ2-7	CASSLSGRAHEQYF	TGTGCCAGCAGCTTATCCGGGAGAGCCCACGAGCAGTACTTC
-	-	TRBV11-2	TRBJ2-1	CASSLDMGIVGEQFF	TGTGCCAGCAGCTTAGACATGGGGATTGTGGGTGAGCAGTTCTTC
TRBD1	-	TRBV4-2	TRBJ1-6	CASSHAGTDGFSPLHF	TGTGCCAGCAGCCACGCCGGGACAGACGGATTTTCACCCCTCCACTTT
TRBD2	-	TRBV30	TRBJ2-1	CAWSVDSGSGEQFF	TGTGCCTGGAGTGTAGATAGCGGGAGCGGTGAGCAGTTCTTC
TRBD1	-	TRBV27	TRBJ2-7	CASSLRGGGFYEQYF	TGTGCCAGCAGTTTAAGAGGGGGCGGTTTCTACGAGCAGTACTTC